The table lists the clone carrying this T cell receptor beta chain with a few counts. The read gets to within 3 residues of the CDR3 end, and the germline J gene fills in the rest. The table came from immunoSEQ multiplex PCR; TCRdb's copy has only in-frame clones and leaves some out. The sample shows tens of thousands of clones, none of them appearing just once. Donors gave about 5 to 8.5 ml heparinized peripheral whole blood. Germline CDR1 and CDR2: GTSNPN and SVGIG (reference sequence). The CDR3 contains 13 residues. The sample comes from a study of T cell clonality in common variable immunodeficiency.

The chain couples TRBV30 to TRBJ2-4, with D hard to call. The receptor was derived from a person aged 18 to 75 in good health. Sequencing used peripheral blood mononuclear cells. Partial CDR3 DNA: TGTGCCTGGGGCCCGCCAACTAACTATGGT. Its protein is CAWGPPTNYG. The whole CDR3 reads CAWGPPTNYGQYF.